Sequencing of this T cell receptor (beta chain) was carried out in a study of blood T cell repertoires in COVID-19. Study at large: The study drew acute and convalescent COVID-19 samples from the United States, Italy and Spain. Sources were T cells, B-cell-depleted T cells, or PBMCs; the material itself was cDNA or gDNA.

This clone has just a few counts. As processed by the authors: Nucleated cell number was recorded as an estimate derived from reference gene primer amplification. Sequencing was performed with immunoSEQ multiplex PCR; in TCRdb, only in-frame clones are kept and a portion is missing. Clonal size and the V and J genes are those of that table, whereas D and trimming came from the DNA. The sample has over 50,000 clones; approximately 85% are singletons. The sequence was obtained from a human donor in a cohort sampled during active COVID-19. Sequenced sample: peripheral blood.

CDR3 amino acids: CASSHSGDGEAFF. The CDR3 DNA reads TGTGCCAGCAGCCACTCCGGGGATGGAGAAGCTTTCTTT. The rearrangement links TRBV4-2 to TRBJ1-1; no clear D. The length of the CDR3 is 13 residues. The V end lost 3 bases, the J end lost 8 bases, and 13 bases lay between the germline ends. The germline CDR1 and CDR2 sequences are LGHNA and YNFKEQ.